The rows below give T cell receptor beta chains drawn from one sample of a study of STAT3 mutations in large granular lymphocyte leukemia. TCRdb keeps only in-frame clones here, not all; method: immunoSEQ multiplex PCR. The sample lists approximately 2,400 clones; around 64% were seen once. Sequencing was performed on peripheral blood mononuclear cells. These receptors originate from a woman aged 50 to 60 with T-cell large granular lymphocyte leukemia. Some clones in this sample may be carry-over from other donors' samples. The CDR3 runs from the conserved cysteine through the conserved F or W. The D gene is left open where the match is weak. Clone size appears in some rows only: once, few, many, or a class for an expanded clone.

v_gene	abundance	j_gene	d_gene	CDR3nt	CDR3aa
TRBV6-5	NA	TRBJ1-2	TRBD1	TGTGCCAGCAGTTATGACAGGGGGTCCGGCTACACCTTC	CASSYDRGSGYTF
TRBV25-1	NA	TRBJ1-1	NA	TGTGCCAGCAGAAACCTCGGGGAATTCACTGAAGCTTTCTTT	CASRNLGEFTEAFF
TRBV5-4	NA	TRBJ2-7	TRBD1	TGTGCCAGCAGCTTGCAGGGGGCTAACGAGCAGTACTTC	CASSLQGANEQYF
TRBV7-9	NA	TRBJ1-4	TRBD1	TGTGCCAGCAGCGAAGGACAGGGGTCTAATGAAAAACTGTTTTTT	CASSEGQGSNEKLFF
TRBV19	NA	TRBJ1-2	NA	TGTGCCAGTAGCCCCCTCGGCGACCGCTATGGCTACACCTTC	CASSPLGDRYGYTF
TRBV30	few	TRBJ2-7	NA	TGTGCCTGGAGCCCAGCCGCCTACGAGCAGTACTTC	CAWSPAAYEQYF
TRBV30	once	TRBJ1-1	TRBD1	TGTGCCTGGAACCCCTGGCGGACAGGTACCTCATTGAACACTGAAGCTTTCTTT	CAWNPWRTGTSLNTEAFF
TRBV5-1	few	TRBJ2-7	TRBD2	TGCGCCAGCAGCTCAAGGACTAGCGGGAACCACGAGCAGTACTTC	CASSSRTSGNHEQYF
TRBV5-1	NA	TRBJ2-7	NA	TGCGCCAGCAGCTTGGGACAGGACGGGTACGAGCAGTACTTC	CASSLGQDGYEQYF
TRBV5-1	NA	TRBJ2-1	TRBD2	TGCGCCAGCAGCTTGGTTAGCGGGAGTGAGCAGTTCTTC	CASSLVSGSEQFF
TRBV27	NA	TRBJ1-5	NA	TGTGCCAGCAGTTTCACCGGTCTCGTCCAGCCCCAGCATTTT	CASSFTGLVQPQHF
TRBV5-1	NA	TRBJ1-2	NA	TGCGCCAGCAGCCCGGGACGAGATGGCTACACCTTC	CASSPGRDGYTF
TRBV7-9	NA	TRBJ1-3	NA	TGTGCCAGCAGCTTATCGGGGGCCTCTGCTGGAAACACCATATATTTT	CASSLSGASAGNTIYF
TRBV18	NA	TRBJ1-2	TRBD1	TGTGCCAGCTCACCTGAAGGACAGGGGAACTATGGCTACACCTTC	CASSPEGQGNYGYTF
TRBV7-3	NA	TRBJ2-1	TRBD2	TGTGCCAGCAGTCCACTAGCGGGTCCTACCTACAATGAGCAGTTCTTC	CASSPLAGPTYNEQFF
TRBV7-9	NA	TRBJ1-1	NA	TGTGCCAGCAGCTCCGAGGGTCAGAACACTGAAGCTTTCTTT	CASSSEGQNTEAFF
TRBV6-5	few	TRBJ1-4	NA	TGTGCCAGCAGTTACGAAAGGCTTGGAAAACTGTTTTTT	CASSYERLGKLFF
TRBV5-1	NA	TRBJ2-5	NA	TGCGCCAGCAGTTCAACAGGGTCCTCTCAAGAGACCCAGTACTTC	CASSSTGSSQETQYF
TRBV20-1	NA	TRBJ1-5	NA	TGCAGTGCTAGCCGAGAAGGGCCCCAGCATTTT	CSASREGPQHF
TRBV5-1	medium-sized	TRBJ2-7	NA	TGCGCCAGCAGCTTGGACAGGGCGGGGTCCTACGAGCAGTACTTC	CASSLDRAGSYEQYF
TRBV4-3	NA	TRBJ2-7	TRBD2	TGCGCCAGCAGCCAAGATCTTCTCGGGGGGAGCTCCTACGAGCAGTACTTC	CASSQDLLGGSSYEQYF
TRBV4-2	NA	TRBJ2-7	TRBD2	TGTGCCAGCAGCCAGGATGCTAGCGGAGCAGCCTACGAGCAGTACTTC	CASSQDASGAAYEQYF
TRBV6-5	NA	TRBJ2-7	NA	TGTGCCAGCAGCCCCGGCGGGGAGCAGTACTTC	CASSPGGEQYF
TRBV5-4	once	TRBJ1-1	NA	TGTGCCAGCAGCTTGGGGTTCACAGCATCTGAAGCTTTCTTT	CASSLGFTASEAFF
TRBV5-4	NA	TRBJ2-5	NA	TGTGCCAGCAGCTCGGGCCATAATCAAGAGACCCAGTACTTC	CASSSGHNQETQYF
TRBV18	NA	TRBJ2-4	TRBD2	TGTGCCAGCTCACCACCGGGCGGGAGCCTAGCCAAAAACATTCAGTACTTC	CASSPPGGSLAKNIQYF
TRBV7-9	NA	TRBJ2-1	TRBD2	TGTGCCAGCACCTTTCACGGGAGGTCCTACAATGAGCAGTTCTTC	CASTFHGRSYNEQFF
TRBV25-1	NA	TRBJ1-5	NA	TGTGCCAGCAGTGAATCTAGGGGGGGGGATCAGCCCCAGCATTTT	CASSESRGGDQPQHF